This entry concerns a single T cell receptor (beta chain). The sample is drawn from a study of blood T cell repertoires in COVID-19. As for the study in general: Researchers got acute and convalescent COVID-19 samples from the United States, Italy and Spain. Sources were T cells, B-cell-depleted T cells, or PBMCs; the material itself was cDNA or gDNA.

In the original workflow: Estimation of nucleated cell counts relied on the amplification of reference gene primers. This table comes from immunoSEQ multiplex PCR, and its TCRdb copy is limited to in-frame clones, with some not included. V and J calls and clone size come straight from that table; D and trimming were deduced from the DNA. The table shows about 190,000 clones, with 80% occurring only once. Trimming at V came to 4 bases and at J to 1 base, leaving 5 bases not matched to a gene. The CDR3 runs 16 residues. Germline lookup yields CDR1 ENHRY and CDR2 SYGVKD. What was sequenced was peripheral blood. The sequence came from a man between 60 and 75 years old with acute or convalescent COVID-19. The gene calls are TRBV10-3 and TRBJ2-1, with TRBD1 identical over 9 bases. CDR3 in DNA: TGTGCCATCAGTGCGAACGGACAGGGGTCCTACAATGAGCAGTTCTTC. This translates into CAISANGQGSYNEQFF.